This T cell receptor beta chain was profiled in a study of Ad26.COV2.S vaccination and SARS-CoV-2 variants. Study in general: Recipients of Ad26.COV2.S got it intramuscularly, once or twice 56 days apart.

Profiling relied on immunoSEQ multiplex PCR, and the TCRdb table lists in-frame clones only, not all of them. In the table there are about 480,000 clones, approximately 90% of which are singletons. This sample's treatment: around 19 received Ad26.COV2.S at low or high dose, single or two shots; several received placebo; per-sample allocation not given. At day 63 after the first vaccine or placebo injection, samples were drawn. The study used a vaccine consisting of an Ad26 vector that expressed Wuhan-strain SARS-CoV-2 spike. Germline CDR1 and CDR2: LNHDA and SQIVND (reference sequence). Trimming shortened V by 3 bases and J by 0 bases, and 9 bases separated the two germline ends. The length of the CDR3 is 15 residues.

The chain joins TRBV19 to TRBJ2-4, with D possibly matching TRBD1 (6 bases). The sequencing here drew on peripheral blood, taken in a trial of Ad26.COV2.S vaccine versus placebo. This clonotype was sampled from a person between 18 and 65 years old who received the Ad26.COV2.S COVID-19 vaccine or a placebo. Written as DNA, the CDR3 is TGTGCCAGTAGTATTTTAGGGGGAGCCAAAAACATTCAGTACTTC. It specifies CASSILGGAKNIQYF.